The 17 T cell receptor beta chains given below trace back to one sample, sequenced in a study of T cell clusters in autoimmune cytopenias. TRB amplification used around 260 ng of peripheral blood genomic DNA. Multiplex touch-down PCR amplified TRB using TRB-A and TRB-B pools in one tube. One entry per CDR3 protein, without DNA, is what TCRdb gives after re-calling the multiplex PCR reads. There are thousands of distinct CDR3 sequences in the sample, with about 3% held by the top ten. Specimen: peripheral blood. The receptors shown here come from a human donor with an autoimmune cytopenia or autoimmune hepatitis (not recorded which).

CDR3 loop: CSVRGNSNTEAFF. The chain has TRBV29-1 and TRBJ1-1. This CDR3 has 13 residues. From germline, CDR1 is SQVTM and CDR2 ANQGSEA.

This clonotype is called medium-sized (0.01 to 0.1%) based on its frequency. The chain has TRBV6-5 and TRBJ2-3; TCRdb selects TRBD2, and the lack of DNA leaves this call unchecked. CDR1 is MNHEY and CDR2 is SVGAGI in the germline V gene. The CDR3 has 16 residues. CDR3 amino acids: CASSLDGTPSTDTQYF.

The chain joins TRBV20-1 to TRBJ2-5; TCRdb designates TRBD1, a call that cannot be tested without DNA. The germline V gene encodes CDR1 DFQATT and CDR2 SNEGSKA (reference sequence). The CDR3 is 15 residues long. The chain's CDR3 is CSARLWDRVSETQYF.

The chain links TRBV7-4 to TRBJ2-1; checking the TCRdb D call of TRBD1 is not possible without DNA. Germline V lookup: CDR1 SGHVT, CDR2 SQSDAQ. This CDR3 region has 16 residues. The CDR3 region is CASSLGRTGYYNEQFF. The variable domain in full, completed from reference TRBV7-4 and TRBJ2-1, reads GAGVSQSPRYKVAKRGRDVALRCDSISGHVTLYWYRQTLGQGSEVLTYSQSDAQRDKSGRPSGRFSAERPERSVSTLKIQRTEQGDSAVYLCASSLGRTGYYNEQFFGPGTRLTVL.

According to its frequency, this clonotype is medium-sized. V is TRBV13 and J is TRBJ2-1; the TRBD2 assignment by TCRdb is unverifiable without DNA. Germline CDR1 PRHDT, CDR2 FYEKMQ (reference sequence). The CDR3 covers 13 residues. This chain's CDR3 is CASSLKASWEQFF.

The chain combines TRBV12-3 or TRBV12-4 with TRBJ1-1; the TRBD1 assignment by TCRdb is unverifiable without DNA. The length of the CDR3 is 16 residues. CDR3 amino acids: CASSQGQGWENTEAFF.

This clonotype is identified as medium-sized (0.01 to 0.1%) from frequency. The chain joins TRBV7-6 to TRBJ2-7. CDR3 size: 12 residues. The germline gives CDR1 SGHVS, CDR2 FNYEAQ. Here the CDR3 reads CASSLVKGEQYF.

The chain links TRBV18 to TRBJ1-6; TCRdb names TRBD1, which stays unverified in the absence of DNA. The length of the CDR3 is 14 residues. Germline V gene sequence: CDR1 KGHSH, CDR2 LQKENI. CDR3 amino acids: CASSATGPDSPLHF.

CDR3 sequence reads: CASSSLAGRQTQYF. The genes are TRBV7-2 and TRBJ2-5; as DNA is missing, the TRBD2 call by TCRdb cannot be tested. Germline CDR1 and CDR2: SGHTA and FQGNSA. CDR3 size: 14 residues.

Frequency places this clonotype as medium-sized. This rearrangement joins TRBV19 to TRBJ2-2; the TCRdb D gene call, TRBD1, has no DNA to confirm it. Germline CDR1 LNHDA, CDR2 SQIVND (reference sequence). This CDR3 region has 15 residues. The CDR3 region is CASRVGGPNTGELFF.

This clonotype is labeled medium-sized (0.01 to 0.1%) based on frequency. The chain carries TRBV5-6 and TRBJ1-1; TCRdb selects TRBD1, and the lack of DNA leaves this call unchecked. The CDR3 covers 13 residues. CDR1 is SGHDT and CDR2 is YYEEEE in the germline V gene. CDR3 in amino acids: CASSHPGVPRAFF.

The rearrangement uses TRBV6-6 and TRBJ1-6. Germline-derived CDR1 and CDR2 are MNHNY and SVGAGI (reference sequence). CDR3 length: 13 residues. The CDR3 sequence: CASRARINSPLHF.

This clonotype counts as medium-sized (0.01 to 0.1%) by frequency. CDR3 protein: CSVITPRGGTGELFF. The chain has TRBV29-1 and TRBJ2-2; TCRdb indicates TRBD1, and absent DNA this call remains unverified. CDR3 length: 15 residues. CDR1 and CDR2 (germline): SQVTM, ANQGSEA.

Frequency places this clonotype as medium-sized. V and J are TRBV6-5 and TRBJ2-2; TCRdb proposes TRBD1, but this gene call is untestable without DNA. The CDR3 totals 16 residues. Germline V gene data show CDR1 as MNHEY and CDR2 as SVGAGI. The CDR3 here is CASSITPWKNTGELFF.

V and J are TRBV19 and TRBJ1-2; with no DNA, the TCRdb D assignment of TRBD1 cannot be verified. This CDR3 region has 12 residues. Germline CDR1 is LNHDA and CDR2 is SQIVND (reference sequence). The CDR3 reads CASSTSGTDYTF.

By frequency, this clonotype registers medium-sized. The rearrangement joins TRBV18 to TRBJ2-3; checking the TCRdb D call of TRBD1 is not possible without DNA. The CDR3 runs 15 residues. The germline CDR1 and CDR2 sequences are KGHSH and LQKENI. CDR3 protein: CASSPAGLSTDTQYF.

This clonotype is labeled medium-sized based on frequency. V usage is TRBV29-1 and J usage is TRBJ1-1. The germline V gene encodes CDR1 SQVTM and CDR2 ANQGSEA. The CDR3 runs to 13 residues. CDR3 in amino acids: CSVSSPPNTEAFF.